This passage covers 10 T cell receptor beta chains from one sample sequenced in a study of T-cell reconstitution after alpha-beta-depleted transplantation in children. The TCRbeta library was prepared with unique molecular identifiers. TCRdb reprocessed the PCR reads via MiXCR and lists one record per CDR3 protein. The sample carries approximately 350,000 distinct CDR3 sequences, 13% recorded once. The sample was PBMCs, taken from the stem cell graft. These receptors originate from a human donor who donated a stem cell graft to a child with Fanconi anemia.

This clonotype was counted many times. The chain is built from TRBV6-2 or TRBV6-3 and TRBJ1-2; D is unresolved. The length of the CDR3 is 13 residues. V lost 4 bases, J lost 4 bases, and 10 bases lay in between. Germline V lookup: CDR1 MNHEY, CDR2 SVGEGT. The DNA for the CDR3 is TGTGCCAGCAGTTTGACGGCTTCCTATGGCTACACCTTC. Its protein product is CASSLTASYGYTF.

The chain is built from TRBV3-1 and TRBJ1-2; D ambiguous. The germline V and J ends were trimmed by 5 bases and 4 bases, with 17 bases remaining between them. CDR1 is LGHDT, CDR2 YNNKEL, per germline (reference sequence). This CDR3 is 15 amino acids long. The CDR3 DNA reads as TGTGCCAGCAGCAGGTCCAGACTAAATGGCTATGGCTACACCTTC. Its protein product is CASSRSRLNGYGYTF. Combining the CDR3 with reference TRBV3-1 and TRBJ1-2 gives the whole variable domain DTAVSQTPKYLVTQMGNDKSIKCEQNLGHDTMYWYKQDSKKFLKIMFSYNNKELIINETVPNRFSPKSPDKAHLNLHINSLELGDSAVYFCASSRSRLNGYGYTFGSGTRLTVV.

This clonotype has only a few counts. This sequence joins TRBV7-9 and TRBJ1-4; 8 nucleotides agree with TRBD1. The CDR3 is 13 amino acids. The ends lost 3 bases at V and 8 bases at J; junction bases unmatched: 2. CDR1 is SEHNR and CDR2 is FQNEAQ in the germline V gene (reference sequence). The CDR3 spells CASSFPGGEKLFF. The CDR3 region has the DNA TGTGCCAGCAGCTTCCCAGGGGGCGAAAAACTGTTTTTT.

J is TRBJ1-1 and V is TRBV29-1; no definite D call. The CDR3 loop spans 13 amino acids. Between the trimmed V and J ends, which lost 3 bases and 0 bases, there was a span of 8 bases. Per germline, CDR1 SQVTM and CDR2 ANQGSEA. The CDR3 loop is CSVDRSMNTEAFF. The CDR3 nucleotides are TGCAGCGTTGATCGGTCCATGAACACTGAAGCTTTCTTT.

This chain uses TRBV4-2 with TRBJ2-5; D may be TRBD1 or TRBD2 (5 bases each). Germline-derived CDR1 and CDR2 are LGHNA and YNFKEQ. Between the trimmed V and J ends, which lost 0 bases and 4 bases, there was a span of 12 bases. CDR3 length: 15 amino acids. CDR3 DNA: TGTGCCAGCAGCCAAGATTTCCAGGGACCAGAGACCCAGTACTTC. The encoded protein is CASSQDFQGPETQYF.

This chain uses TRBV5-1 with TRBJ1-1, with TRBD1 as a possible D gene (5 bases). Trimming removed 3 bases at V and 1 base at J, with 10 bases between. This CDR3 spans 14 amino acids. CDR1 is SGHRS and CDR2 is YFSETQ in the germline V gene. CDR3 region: CASSSARANTEAFF. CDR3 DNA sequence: TGCGCCAGCAGCTCTGCCAGGGCGAACACTGAAGCTTTCTTT.

CDR3 sequence: CAWSVPGEHGYTF. DNA for the CDR3: TGTGCCTGGAGTGTACCCGGAGAACATGGCTACACCTTC. V usage is TRBV30 and J usage is TRBJ1-2; D is unclear. The CDR3 consists of 13 residues. Germline V gene data show CDR1 as GTSNPN and CDR2 as SVGIG (reference sequence). The ends were cut back, 0 bases at V and 6 bases at J, with 11 bases in the middle.

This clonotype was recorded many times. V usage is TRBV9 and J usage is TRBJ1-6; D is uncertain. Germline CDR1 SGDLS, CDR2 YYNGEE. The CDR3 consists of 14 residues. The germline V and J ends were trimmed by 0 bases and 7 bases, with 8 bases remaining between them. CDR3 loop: CASSVASKNSPLHF. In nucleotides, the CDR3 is TGTGCCAGCAGCGTAGCCAGCAAGAATTCACCCCTCCACTTT.

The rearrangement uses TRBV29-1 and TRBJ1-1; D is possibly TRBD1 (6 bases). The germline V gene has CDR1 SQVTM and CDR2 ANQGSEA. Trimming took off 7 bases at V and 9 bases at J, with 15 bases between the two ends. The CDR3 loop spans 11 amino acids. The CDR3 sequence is CSATIGGQAFF. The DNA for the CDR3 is TGCAGCGCCACGATCGGGGGGCAAGCTTTCTTT. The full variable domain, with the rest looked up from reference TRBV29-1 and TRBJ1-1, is SAVISQKPSRDICQRGTSLTIQCQVDSQVTMMFWYRQQPGQSLTLIATANQGSEATYESGFVIDKFPISRPNLTFSTLTVSNMSPEDSSIYLCSATIGGQAFFGQGTRLTVV.

This chain's CDR3 is CATSRRQGNEQFF. The CDR3 region has the DNA TGTGCCACCAGTCGACGACAGGGCAATGAGCAGTTCTTC. The V and J genes are TRBV24-1 and TRBJ2-1; 7 bases map to TRBD1. V was pared by 6 bases and J by 6 bases, with 4 bases of the junction left unmatched. This CDR3 has 13 amino acids. From germline, CDR1 is KGHDR and CDR2 SFDVKD.